This T cell receptor (beta chain) was obtained from a study of T cell changes during pregnancy in multiple sclerosis. Sequencing used immunoSEQ multiplex PCR; TCRdb keeps in-frame clones, though not all of them. This sample has roughly 35,000 clones, with roughly 92% found just once. Germline CDR1 KGHSH, CDR2 LQKENI. V was clipped by 6 bases and J by 3 bases, with 15 bases between them. CDR3 length: 15 amino acids. This clone was detected only once. Sequencing was done on a sample of PBMCs (not recorded whether the cells were cultured). The J gene is TRBJ2-4, the V gene TRBV18; no firm D call. The receptor's source is a female donor with multiple sclerosis, enrolled in a pregnancy study. The DNA of the CDR3 is TGTGCCAGCTCTCCCGGCAGGCTTGACAAAAACATTCAGTACTTC. Translation gives CASSPGRLDKNIQYF.